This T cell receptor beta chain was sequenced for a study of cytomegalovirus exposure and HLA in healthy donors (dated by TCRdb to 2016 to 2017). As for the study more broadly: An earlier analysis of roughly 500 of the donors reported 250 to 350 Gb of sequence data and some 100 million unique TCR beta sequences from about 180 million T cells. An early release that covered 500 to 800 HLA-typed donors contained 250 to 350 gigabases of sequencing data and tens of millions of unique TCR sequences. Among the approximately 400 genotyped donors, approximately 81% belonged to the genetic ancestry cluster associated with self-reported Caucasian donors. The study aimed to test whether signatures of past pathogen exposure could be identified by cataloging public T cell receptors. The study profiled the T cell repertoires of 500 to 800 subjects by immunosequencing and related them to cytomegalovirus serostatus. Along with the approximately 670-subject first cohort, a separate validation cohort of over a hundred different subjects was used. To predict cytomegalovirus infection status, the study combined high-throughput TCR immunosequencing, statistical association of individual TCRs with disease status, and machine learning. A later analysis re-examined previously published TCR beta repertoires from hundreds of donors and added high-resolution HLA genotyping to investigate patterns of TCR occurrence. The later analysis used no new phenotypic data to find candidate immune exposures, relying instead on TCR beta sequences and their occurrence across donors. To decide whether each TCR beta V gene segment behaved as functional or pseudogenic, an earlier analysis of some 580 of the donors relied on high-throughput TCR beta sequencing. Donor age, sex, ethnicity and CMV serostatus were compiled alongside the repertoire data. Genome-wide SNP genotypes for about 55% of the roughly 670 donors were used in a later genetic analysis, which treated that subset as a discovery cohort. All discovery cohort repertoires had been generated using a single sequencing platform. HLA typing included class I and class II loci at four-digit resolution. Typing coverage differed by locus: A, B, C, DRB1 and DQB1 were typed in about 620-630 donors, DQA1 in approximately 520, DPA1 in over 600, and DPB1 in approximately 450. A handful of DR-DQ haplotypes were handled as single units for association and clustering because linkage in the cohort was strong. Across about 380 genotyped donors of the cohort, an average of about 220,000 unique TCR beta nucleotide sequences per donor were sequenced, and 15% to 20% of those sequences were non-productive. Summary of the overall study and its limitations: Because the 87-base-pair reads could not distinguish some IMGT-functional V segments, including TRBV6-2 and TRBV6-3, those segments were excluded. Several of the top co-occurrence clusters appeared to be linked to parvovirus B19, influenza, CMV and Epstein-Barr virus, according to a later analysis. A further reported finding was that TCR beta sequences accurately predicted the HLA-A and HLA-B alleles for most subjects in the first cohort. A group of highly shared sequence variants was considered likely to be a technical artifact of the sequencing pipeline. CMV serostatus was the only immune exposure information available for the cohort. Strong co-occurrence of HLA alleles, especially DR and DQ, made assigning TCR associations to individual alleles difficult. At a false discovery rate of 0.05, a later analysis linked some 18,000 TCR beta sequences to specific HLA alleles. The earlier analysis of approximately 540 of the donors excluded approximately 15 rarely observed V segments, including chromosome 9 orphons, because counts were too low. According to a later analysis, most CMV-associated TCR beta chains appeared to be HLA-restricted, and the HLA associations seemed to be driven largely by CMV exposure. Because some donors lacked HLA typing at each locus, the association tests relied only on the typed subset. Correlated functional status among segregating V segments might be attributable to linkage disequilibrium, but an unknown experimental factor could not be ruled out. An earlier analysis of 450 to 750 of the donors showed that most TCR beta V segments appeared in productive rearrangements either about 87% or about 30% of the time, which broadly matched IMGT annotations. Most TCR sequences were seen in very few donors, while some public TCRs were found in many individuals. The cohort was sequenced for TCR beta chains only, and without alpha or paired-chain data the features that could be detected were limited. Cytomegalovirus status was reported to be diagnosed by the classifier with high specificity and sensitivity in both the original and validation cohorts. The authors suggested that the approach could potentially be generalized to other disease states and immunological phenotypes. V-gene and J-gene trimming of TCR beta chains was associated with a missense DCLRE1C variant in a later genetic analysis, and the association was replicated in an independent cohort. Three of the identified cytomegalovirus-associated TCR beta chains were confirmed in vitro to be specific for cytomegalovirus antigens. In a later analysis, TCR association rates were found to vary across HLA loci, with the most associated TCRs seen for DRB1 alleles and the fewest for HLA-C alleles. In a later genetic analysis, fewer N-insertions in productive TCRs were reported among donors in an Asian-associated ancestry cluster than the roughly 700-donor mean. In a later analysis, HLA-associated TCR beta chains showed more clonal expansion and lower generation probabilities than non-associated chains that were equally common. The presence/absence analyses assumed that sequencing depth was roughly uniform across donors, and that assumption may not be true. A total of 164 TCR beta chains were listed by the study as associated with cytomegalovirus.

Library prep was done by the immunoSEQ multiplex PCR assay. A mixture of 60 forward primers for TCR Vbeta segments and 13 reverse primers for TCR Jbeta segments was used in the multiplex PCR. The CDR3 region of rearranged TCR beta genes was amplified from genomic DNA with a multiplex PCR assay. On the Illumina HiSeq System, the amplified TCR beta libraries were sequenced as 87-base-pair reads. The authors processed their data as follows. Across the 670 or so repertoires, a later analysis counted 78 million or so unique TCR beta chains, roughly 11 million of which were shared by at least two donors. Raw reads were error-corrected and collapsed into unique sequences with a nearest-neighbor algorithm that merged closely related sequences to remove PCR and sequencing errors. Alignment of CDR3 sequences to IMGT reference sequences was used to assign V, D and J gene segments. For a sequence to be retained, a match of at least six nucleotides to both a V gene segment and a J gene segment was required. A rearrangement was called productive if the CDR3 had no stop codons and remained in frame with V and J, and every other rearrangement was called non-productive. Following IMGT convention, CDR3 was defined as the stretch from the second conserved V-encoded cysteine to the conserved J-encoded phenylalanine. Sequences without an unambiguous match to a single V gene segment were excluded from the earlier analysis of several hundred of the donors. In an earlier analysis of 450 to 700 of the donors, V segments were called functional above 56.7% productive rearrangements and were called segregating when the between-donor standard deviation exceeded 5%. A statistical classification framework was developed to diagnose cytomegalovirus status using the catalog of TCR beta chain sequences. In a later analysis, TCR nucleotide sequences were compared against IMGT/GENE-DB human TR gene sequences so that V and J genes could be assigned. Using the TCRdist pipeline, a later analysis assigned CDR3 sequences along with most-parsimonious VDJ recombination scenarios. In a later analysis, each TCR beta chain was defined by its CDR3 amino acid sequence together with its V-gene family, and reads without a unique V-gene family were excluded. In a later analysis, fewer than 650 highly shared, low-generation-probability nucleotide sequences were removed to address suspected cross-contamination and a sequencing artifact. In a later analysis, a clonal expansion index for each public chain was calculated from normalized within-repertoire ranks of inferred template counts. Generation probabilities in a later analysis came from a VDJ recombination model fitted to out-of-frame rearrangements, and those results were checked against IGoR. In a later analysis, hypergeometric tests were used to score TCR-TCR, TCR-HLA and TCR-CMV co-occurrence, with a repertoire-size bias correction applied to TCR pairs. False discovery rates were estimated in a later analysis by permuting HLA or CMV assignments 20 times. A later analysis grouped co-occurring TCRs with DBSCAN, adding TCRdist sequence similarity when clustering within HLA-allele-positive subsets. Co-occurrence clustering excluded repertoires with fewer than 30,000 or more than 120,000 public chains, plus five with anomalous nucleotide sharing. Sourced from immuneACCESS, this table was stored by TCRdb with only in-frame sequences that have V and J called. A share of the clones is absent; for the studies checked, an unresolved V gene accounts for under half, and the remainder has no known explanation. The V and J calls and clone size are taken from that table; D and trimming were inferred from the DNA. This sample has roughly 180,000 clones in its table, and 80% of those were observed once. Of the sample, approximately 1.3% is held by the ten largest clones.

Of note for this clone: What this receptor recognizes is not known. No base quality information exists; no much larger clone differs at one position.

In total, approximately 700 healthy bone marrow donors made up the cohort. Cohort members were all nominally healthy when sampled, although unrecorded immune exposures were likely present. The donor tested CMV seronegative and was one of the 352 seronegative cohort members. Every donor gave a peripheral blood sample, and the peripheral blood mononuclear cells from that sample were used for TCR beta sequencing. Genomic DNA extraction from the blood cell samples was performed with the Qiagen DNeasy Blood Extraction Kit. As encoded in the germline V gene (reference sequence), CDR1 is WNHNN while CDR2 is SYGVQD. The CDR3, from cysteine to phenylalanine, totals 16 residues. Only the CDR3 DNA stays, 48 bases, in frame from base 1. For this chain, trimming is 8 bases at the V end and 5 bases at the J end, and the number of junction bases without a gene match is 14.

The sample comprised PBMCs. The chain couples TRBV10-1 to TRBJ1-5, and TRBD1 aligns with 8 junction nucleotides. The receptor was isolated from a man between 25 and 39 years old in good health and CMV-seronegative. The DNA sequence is TGCGCCAGCCCTCCTGCCCGGGACAGGCGCTATCAGCCCCAGCATTTT. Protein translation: CASPPARDRRYQPQHF.